This T cell receptor (beta chain) was recorded in a study of regulatory T cells in long-lasting Graves disease. The study's findings and limits: Repertoires from persistent disease leaned toward TRBV28, TRBJ1-2 and TRBJ2-5. Persistent patients shared 2,500 to 3,000 public clonotypes among themselves. Newly diagnosed patients shared fewer, at roughly 970. Persistent Graves' patients showed reduced TCR diversity versus newly diagnosed patients.

Time point specified: persistent/refractory GD, antithyroid drugs over 5 years with positive TRAb. Extracted RNA from PBMCs served as the source of the TCR library. Relying on iRepertoire HTBI primers and Arm-PCR of CDR3 regions, the team built TCR beta libraries. Via MiXCR, TCRdb re-called the multiplex PCR reads, giving one row per CDR3 protein. The sample holds about 660,000 distinct CDR3 sequences, 25% to 30% seen once. The CDR3 totals 16 residues. Trimming took off 4 bases at V and 4 bases at J, with 17 bases between the two ends. CDR1 and CDR2 (germline): MDHEN, SYDVKM. This clonotype was found a few times. The antigen remains unidentified.

The TCR was taken from a female donor with Graves disease. The chain uses TRBV28 and TRBJ1-3; D uncertain. This sample comprised peripheral blood mononuclear cells (PBMCs), obtained when the disease was refractory, from a patient treated with antithyroid drugs. The CDR3 is CASSSPSGGLGNTIYF. In DNA form, the CDR3 reads TGTGCCAGCAGTTCCCCCTCCGGAGGGCTGGGAAACACCATATATTTT. Supplemented by reference TRBV28 and TRBJ1-3, the full variable domain reads DVKVTQSSRYLVKRTGEKVFLECVQDMDHENMFWYRQDPGLGLRLIYFSYDVKMKEKGDIPEGYSVSREKKERFSLILESASTNQTSMYLCASSSPSGGLGNTIYFGEGSWLTVV.